This is a list of T cell receptor beta chains from one sample in a study of blood T cell repertoires in COVID-19. The data were produced by immunoSEQ multiplex PCR, yet TCRdb's version contains in-frame clones alone and is incomplete. Altogether over 200,000 clones are present, 83% being singletons, with the ten largest covering roughly 2.5%. Material: peripheral blood. These TCRs come from a woman in her thirties or forties with active or convalescent COVID-19. Each CDR3 is given with its conserved first and last residue. The listing skips clone size in some rows; elsewhere it reads once, few, many or a size class.

>TRBV7-2|15|TRBJ1-1|-
CASSLVDNRITEAFF
>TRBV11-2|15|TRBJ1-3|-
CASSRDRGSGNTIYF
>TRBV9|13|TRBJ2-3|-
CASSVVIGRTQYF
>TRBV5-4|13|TRBJ1-2|-
CASRQDQGGGYTF
>TRBV19|16|TRBJ2-1|-
CASSVVEGPSYNEQFF
>TRBV19|16|TRBJ2-2|-
CASNAGGRARTGELFF
>TRBV30|13|TRBJ1-3|-
CAWDTGGVDTIYF
>TRBV24-1|15|TRBJ2-7|-
CATSDTRQGGYEQYF
>TRBV12-5|16|TRBJ2-7|-
CASGSTTSGASYEQYF
>TRBV30|16|TRBJ1-5|-
CAWSVTGVSQNQPQHF
>TRBV11-3|15|TRBJ1-2|-
CASRPGGTSSYGYTF
>TRBV3-1/TRBV3-2|17|TRBJ1-5|-
CASSQGLRRLSNQPQHF
>TRBV9|15|TRBJ2-1|few
CASSLSGGRGNEQFF
>TRBV24-1|17|TRBJ2-5|-
CATSEGTGQGLGETQYF
>TRBV7-8|14|TRBJ1-6|-
CASSFYVRGSPLHF
>TRBV6-5|14|TRBJ1-2|-
CASRGSGTGSGYTF
>TRBV5-1|19|TRBJ2-1|-
CASSGPGLAGGNSYNEQFF
>TRBV30|16|TRBJ1-2|-
CAWRAMDRVGGYGYTF
>TRBV7-9|16|TRBJ2-7|few
CASSLVFSGRSYEQYF
>TRBV24-1|15|TRBJ1-1|-
CATSDPGQGDTEAFF
>TRBV18|17|TRBJ2-1|-
CASSPGAGGATYNEQFF
>TRBV2|13|TRBJ1-5|-
CASSETPNQPQHF